Below, 19 T cell receptor beta chains from the same sample are listed, as sequenced in a study of cytomegalovirus exposure and HLA in healthy donors (dated by TCRdb to between 2016 and 2019). The library relied on the immunoSEQ multiplex PCR assay. For the multiplex PCR, a mixture combining 60 forward primers for TCR Vbeta segments and 13 reverse primers for TCR Jbeta segments was used. TCRdb provides this immuneACCESS table in a form limited to in-frame rearrangements. Some clones are lacking; in checked studies, under half of them reflect an unresolved V gene, and why the rest are absent is not known. In this sample the table shows under 100,000 clones, 60% to 80% of which occur a single time. The ten largest clones capture 2% to 2.5% of the sample. What was sequenced was PBMCs. These TCRs come from a boy aged 5 to 17 in good health and CMV-seronegative.

V gene TRBV29-1 combines with J gene TRBJ2-3; 8 bases are a match to TRBD2. Looked up from germline, CDR1 is SQVTM and CDR2 is ANQGSEA. CDR3 size: 14 residues. The V and J ends lost 7 bases and 8 bases, in that order; junction bases with no gene match: 14. The CDR3 region has the DNA TGCAGCGGGAAGGAAGCGGGAGAGGCAGCTACGCAGTATTTT. Its protein product is CSGKEAGEAATQYF.

This chain uses TRBV29-1 with TRBJ1-1; possibly TRBD1 for D (5 bases). The length of the CDR3 is 12 residues. The ends were cut back, 2 bases at V and 11 bases at J, with 15 bases in the middle. Germline V gene lookup returns CDR1 SQVTM and CDR2 ANQGSEA. The CDR3 nucleotides read TGCAGCGTTGAATCGGGGGGAGGGTATGCTTTCTTT. This encodes CSVESGGGYAFF.

The V and J genes are TRBV7-2 and TRBJ2-5, with D possibly being TRBD1 (6 bases). The CDR3 has 16 amino acids. Trimming took 1 base from V and 2 from J, leaving 14 bases between them. Germline CDR1 is SGHTA and CDR2 is FQGNSA. The chain's CDR3 is CASSLVLGQRQETQYF. The CDR3 DNA sequence: TGTGCCAGCAGCTTAGTGTTAGGACAGCGACAAGAGACCCAGTACTTC.

J is TRBJ1-5 and V is TRBV5-6, with D tentatively TRBD1 (5 bases). The V end was cut by 4 bases, the J end by 3 bases, with 17 bases between. This CDR3 is 16 amino acids long. In germline, CDR1 is SGHDT, CDR2 YYEEEE. CDR3 sequence reads: CASSTRQRQDNQPQHF. CDR3 coding DNA: TGTGCCAGCAGCACCAGACAGAGGCAGGACAATCAGCCCCAGCATTTT.

This rearrangement joins TRBV10-3 to TRBJ1-2; weak D call: TRBD1 (6 bases). V lost 2 bases and J 1 base, leaving 8 bases between the germline ends. The CDR3 length is 14 residues. Germline-derived CDR1 and CDR2 are ENHRY and SYGVKD. CDR3 DNA: TGTGCCATCAGTGAGCGACAGGATAACTATGGCTACACCTTC. Translated, it gives CAISERQDNYGYTF.

The rearrangement joins TRBV25-1 to TRBJ2-5, with 8 bases matching TRBD1. Germline assignment: CDR1 MGHDK and CDR2 SYGVNS. J gave up 5 bases and V 2 bases, and 7 bases lay outside the gene matches. The length of the CDR3 is 15 residues. CDR3 loop: CASSEGGTGGETQYF. For the CDR3, the DNA is TGTGCCAGCAGTGAAGGTGGGACAGGCGGGGAGACCCAGTACTTC.

The V gene is TRBV7-6, the J gene TRBJ1-2; D may be TRBD1 (6 bases). The CDR3 runs 13 residues. V lost 1 base and J lost 4, with 7 bases in between. The germline gives CDR1 SGHVS, CDR2 FNYEAQ. CDR3 nucleotides: TGTGCCAGCAGCTTAGGGACAGCCTATGGCTACACCTTC. Its translation: CASSLGTAYGYTF.

This clone showed up just once. The chain couples TRBV19 to TRBJ1-5; 9 bases map to TRBD1. Germline CDR1 and CDR2: LNHDA and SQIVND (reference sequence). Losses at the gene ends were 5 bases for V and 0 bases for J; bases not matched to a gene: 14. The CDR3 totals 19 residues. Written as DNA, the CDR3 is TGTGCCAGTAGTCTTCGACCGGGACAGGGTGCTTTTAGCAATCAGCCCCAGCATTTT. As protein: CASSLRPGQGAFSNQPQHF.

The CDR3 DNA sequence: TGTGCCACCAGCAAAGACAGGGGCACCTACGAGCAGTACTTC. Protein product: CATSKDRGTYEQYF. The chain recombines TRBV15 with TRBJ2-7; TRBD1 matches 8 bases. Unmatched junction bases numbered 4, after V lost 4 bases and J lost 2 bases. Per germline, CDR1 LNHNV and CDR2 YYDKDF (reference sequence). CDR3 length equals 14 residues.

This clone was recorded only once. V and J are TRBV27 and TRBJ2-7; 7 positions agree with TRBD1. The CDR3 is made up of 12 amino acids. V shed 9 bases, J shed 5 bases, and the junction held 7 bases outside the gene matches. From germline, CDR1 is MNHEY and CDR2 SMNVEV (reference sequence). The chain's CDR3 is CASWTGVNEQYF. Here the CDR3 DNA reads TGTGCCAGTTGGACAGGCGTCAACGAGCAGTACTTC.

V and J are TRBV29-1 and TRBJ2-7, with TRBD2 matching 8 bases. V was pared by 4 bases and J by 3 bases, with 5 bases of the junction left unmatched. The CDR3 contains 13 residues. Germline CDR1 is SQVTM and CDR2 is ANQGSEA. CDR3 coding DNA: TGCAGCGTTGTCGCGGGAGGTCTCTACGAGCAGTACTTC. This translates into CSVVAGGLYEQYF.

This chain links TRBV25-1 with TRBJ2-3; a possible D gene is TRBD2 (6 bases). The CDR3 extends over 15 amino acids. The V gene lost 3 bases and the J gene lost 5 bases, with 15 bases spanning the gap. The germline gives CDR1 MGHDK, CDR2 SYGVNS. CDR3: CASSELRGSGDTQYF. CDR3 nucleotides: TGTGCCAGCAGTGAGCTAAGGGGTAGCGGAGATACGCAGTATTTT.

The V call is TRBV7-2, the J call TRBJ2-2; TRBD2 is a possible D gene (6 bases). This CDR3 region has 15 residues. With 5 bases removed from V and 7 bases from J, the gap between germline ends came to 17 bases. Germline V lookup: CDR1 SGHTA, CDR2 FQGNSA. CDR3 in DNA: TGTGCCAGCAGCATGAGACTAGTTCGCGTCGGGGAGCTGTTTTTT. Its protein product is CASSMRLVRVGELFF.

The chain employs TRBV9 and TRBJ2-2; tentatively, D is TRBD2 (6 bases). V shed 3 bases and J shed 0 bases, with 9 bases lying between them. This CDR3 spans 15 amino acids. Germline V CDR1 and CDR2: SGDLS, YYNGEE. Here the CDR3 reads CASSAGTPNTGELFF. In DNA form, the CDR3 reads TGTGCCAGCAGCGCCGGGACTCCGAACACCGGGGAGCTGTTTTTT.

This sequence joins TRBV27 and TRBJ1-6; perhaps TRBD1 as D (5 bases). CDR3 size: 14 residues. The germline gives CDR1 MNHEY, CDR2 SMNVEV (reference sequence). The V gene lost 6 bases and the J gene lost 4 bases, with 10 bases spanning the gap. The CDR3 nucleotides read TGTGCCAGCAGGTCGACAGATTATAATTCACCCCTCCACTTT. Translating gives CASRSTDYNSPLHF.

The gene calls are TRBV9 and TRBJ2-3; D is possibly TRBD2 (6 bases). The CDR3 runs to 15 residues. CDR1 SGDLS and CDR2 YYNGEE come from the germline V gene. Trimming shortened V by 2 bases and J by 0 bases, and 10 bases separated the two germline ends. The CDR3 DNA reads as TGTGCCAGCAGCGTCTCGGGAGCGAGCACAGATACGCAGTATTTT. The encoded protein is CASSVSGASTDTQYF.

This clone was recorded once. The CDR3 region is CASGWAQFNQPQHF. CDR3 coding DNA: TGTGCCAGTGGATGGGCACAGTTCAATCAGCCCCAGCATTTT. The chain joins TRBV19 to TRBJ1-5; D is undetermined. The CDR3 sequence is 14 residues long. V was trimmed by 8 bases and J by 3 bases, leaving 14 bases between them. Per germline, CDR1 LNHDA and CDR2 SQIVND (reference sequence). Full variable domain (missing parts from reference TRBV19 and TRBJ1-5): DGGITQSPKYLFRKEGQNVTLSCEQNLNHDAMYWYRQDPGQGLRLIYYSQIVNDFQKGDIAEGYSVSREKKESFPLTVTSAQKNPTAFYLCASGWAQFNQPQHFGDGTRLSIL.

The chain joins TRBV6-5 to TRBJ1-2; TRBD1 aligns across 7 bases. CDR1 is MNHEY and CDR2 is SVGAGI in the germline V gene. V shed 3 bases, J shed 6 bases, and the junction held 7 bases outside the gene matches. The CDR3 totals 14 residues. The CDR3: CASSYTTGEHGYTF. The CDR3 DNA sequence: TGTGCCAGCAGTTATACCACAGGGGAACATGGCTACACCTTC.

This clone was detected only a few times. The rearrangement links TRBV6-5 to TRBJ1-1; D is undetermined. Trimming took 2 bases from V and 3 from J, leaving 7 bases between them. The CDR3 runs 13 residues. The germline CDR1 and CDR2 sequences are MNHEY and SVGAGI. Written as DNA, the CDR3 is TGTGCCAGCAGTTACGGCAGGCACACTGAAGCTTTCTTT. This sequence encodes CASSYGRHTEAFF.